The entry below describes one TCR beta chain. Its antigen remains unknown. Sample-barcoded 5' priming and a J-beta primer mix drove a second PCR of roughly 6 to 12 cycles. TCRdb passed the 5' RACE reads through MiXCR, listing each CDR3 protein once. The table has about 1,500,000 distinct CDR3 sequences, 25% to 30% seen once. The sample comes from a study of blood T cells in healthy people across ages. Whole-study findings and limits: Strong correlation existed between TCR beta diversity and naive T cell percentage.

Input material: blood. The receptor was isolated from a woman aged 25-40 years in good health.

The DNA of the CDR3 is TGTGCCAGCAGCTTAAGGTCAGGATCCGCCTACAATGAGCAGTTCTTC. Residues: CASSLRSGSAYNEQFF. The rearrangement uses TRBV7-9 and TRBJ2-1, with unresolved D. CDR1 is SEHNR and CDR2 is FQNEAQ in the germline V gene (reference sequence). This CDR3 is 16 amino acids long. V was clipped by 2 bases and J by 2 bases, with 13 bases between them.